This TCR beta chain is drawn from a study of cytomegalovirus exposure and HLA in healthy donors (dated by TCRdb to between 2016 and 2019). Concerning the study at large: An earlier analysis of some 550 of the donors reported 250 to 300 Gb of sequence data and 100 million to 140 million unique TCR beta sequences from 150 million to 200 million T cells. About 280 gigabases of sequencing data and roughly 90 million unique TCR sequences were included in an early release covering 550 to 650 HLA-typed donors. Of the roughly 400 genotyped donors, around 81% fell in the genetic ancestry cluster associated with self-reported Caucasian donors. The study aimed to test whether signatures of past pathogen exposure could be identified by cataloging public T cell receptors. The study profiled the T cell repertoires of approximately 700 subjects by immunosequencing and related them to cytomegalovirus serostatus. A separate validation cohort of approximately 120 different subjects was used in addition to the roughly 700-subject first cohort. The study combined high-throughput TCR immunosequencing, statistical association of individual TCRs with disease status, and machine learning to predict cytomegalovirus infection status. A later analysis re-examined previously published TCR beta repertoires from several hundred donors and added high-resolution HLA genotyping to investigate patterns of TCR occurrence. Rather than using new phenotypic data, the later analysis identified candidate immune exposures from TCR beta sequences and from how often those sequences occurred across donors. An earlier analysis of 587 of the donors applied high-throughput TCR beta sequencing to assess whether each TCR beta V gene segment acted as functional or pseudogenic. Alongside the repertoire data, information on donor age, sex, ethnicity and CMV serostatus was compiled. A later genetic analysis took genome-wide SNP genotypes for about three fifths of the roughly 700 donors and used that subset as a discovery cohort. Every repertoire in the discovery cohort had been generated on one and the same sequencing platform. HLA typing included class I and class II loci at four-digit resolution. Typing coverage varied by locus: about 620-630 donors for A, B, C, DRB1 and DQB1; more than 500 for DQA1; nearly 610 for DPA1; 450 to 480 for DPB1. Because of strong linkage in the cohort, roughly five DR-DQ haplotypes were treated as single units for association and clustering. On average, around 240,000 unique TCR beta nucleotide sequences were sequenced per donor among more than 350 genotyped donors of the cohort, with 15% to 20% of those sequences being non-productive. Beyond this particular receptor, the publication reports: A later analysis found that most CMV-associated TCR beta chains appeared HLA-restricted, with HLA associations seemingly driven largely by CMV exposure. In an earlier analysis of around 600 of the donors, most TCR beta V segments were observed in productive rearrangements about 90% or about 30% of the time, broadly matching IMGT annotations. Linkage disequilibrium might explain the correlated functional status among segregating V segments, but an unknown experimental factor could not be excluded. A further reported finding was that TCR beta sequences accurately predicted the HLA-A and HLA-B alleles for most subjects in the first cohort. The 87-base-pair reads could not distinguish some IMGT-functional V segments, including TRBV6-2 and TRBV6-3, so those segments were excluded. According to the authors, the approach could potentially be generalized to other disease states and immunological phenotypes. In the study, roughly 160 TCR beta chains were listed as associated with cytomegalovirus. A later genetic analysis associated a missense DCLRE1C variant with V-gene and J-gene trimming of TCR beta chains, and an independent cohort replicated the association. Several of the top co-occurrence clusters appeared to be linked to parvovirus B19, influenza, CMV and Epstein-Barr virus, according to a later analysis. A later genetic analysis reported fewer N-insertions in productive TCRs among donors in an Asian-associated ancestry cluster than the roughly 700-donor mean. The earlier analysis of some 560 of the donors excluded 15 to 20 rarely observed V segments, including chromosome 9 orphons, because counts were too low. Assigning TCR associations to individual alleles was difficult when HLA alleles, especially DR and DQ, strongly co-occurred. Cytomegalovirus status was reported to be diagnosed by the classifier with high specificity and sensitivity in both the original and validation cohorts. A cluster of highly shared sequence variants was judged likely to represent a technical artifact of the sequencing pipeline. Because HLA typing was unavailable for some donors at each locus, only the typed subset was used in association tests. In a later analysis, about 17,000 TCR beta sequences were associated with specific HLA alleles at a false discovery rate of 0.05. In vitro tests confirmed that three of the cytomegalovirus-associated TCR beta chains recognize cytomegalovirus antigens. A later analysis found that HLA-associated TCR beta chains were more clonally expanded and had lower generation probabilities than equally common non-associated chains. The presence/absence analyses assumed that sequencing depth was roughly uniform across donors, and that assumption may not be true. The only immune exposure information available for the cohort was CMV serostatus. The cohort was sequenced for TCR beta chains only, and without alpha or paired-chain data the features that could be detected were limited. In a later analysis, the rate of TCR association differed among HLA loci, with DRB1 alleles having the most associated TCRs and HLA-C alleles having the fewest. Across donors, most TCR sequences were observed very rarely, whereas some public TCRs were present in many individuals.

The library relied on the immunoSEQ multiplex PCR assay. The multiplex PCR relied on a mix of 60 forward primers for TCR Vbeta segments and 13 reverse primers for TCR Jbeta segments. The CDR3 region of rearranged TCR beta genes was amplified from genomic DNA with a multiplex PCR assay. The Illumina HiSeq System was used to sequence the amplified TCR beta libraries as 87-base-pair reads. In the paper's pipeline: A later analysis counted 75 million to 100 million unique TCR beta chains across the 700 or so repertoires, and around 9.9 million of these chains were shared by at least two donors. To remove PCR and sequencing errors, raw reads were error-corrected and collapsed into unique sequences using a nearest-neighbor algorithm that merged closely related sequences. To assign V, D and J gene segments, CDR3 sequences were aligned to IMGT reference sequences. For a sequence to be retained, a match of at least six nucleotides to both a V gene segment and a J gene segment was required. A rearrangement counted as productive if the CDR3 had no stop codons and remained in frame with V and J, and every other rearrangement counted as non-productive. CDR3 was defined by IMGT convention, running from the second conserved V-encoded cysteine to the conserved J-encoded phenylalanine. The earlier analysis of around 640 of the donors excluded sequences that lacked an unambiguous match to a single V gene segment. In an earlier analysis of approximately 590 of the donors, V segments were called functional above 56.7% productive rearrangements and were called segregating when the between-donor standard deviation exceeded 5%. A statistical classification framework was developed to diagnose cytomegalovirus status using the catalog of TCR beta chain sequences. A later analysis assigned V and J genes by comparing TCR nucleotide sequences with IMGT/GENE-DB human TR gene sequences. The TCRdist pipeline was used in a later analysis to assign CDR3 sequences and most-parsimonious VDJ recombination scenarios. In a later analysis, every TCR beta chain was defined by the combination of its CDR3 amino acid sequence and its V-gene family, and reads without a unique V-gene family were dropped. In a later analysis, 450 to 600 highly shared, low-generation-probability nucleotide sequences were removed to address suspected cross-contamination and a sequencing artifact. In a later analysis, a clonal expansion index was calculated for each public chain from normalized within-repertoire ranks of inferred template counts. In a later analysis, generation probabilities were computed with a VDJ recombination model fitted to out-of-frame rearrangements, and the resulting probabilities were checked against IGoR. A later analysis scored TCR-TCR, TCR-HLA and TCR-CMV co-occurrence with hypergeometric tests, applying a repertoire-size bias correction to TCR pairs. In a later analysis, false discovery rates were estimated by permuting HLA or CMV assignments 20 times. In a later analysis, co-occurring TCRs were grouped with DBSCAN, and TCRdist sequence similarity was added when clustering was performed within HLA-allele-positive subsets. Co-occurrence clustering excluded repertoires with fewer than 30,000 or more than 120,000 public chains, plus five with anomalous nucleotide sharing. TCRdb obtained this table from immuneACCESS and retained in-frame rearrangements with V and J assigned. These tables miss some clones; where compared with another copy, unresolved V genes account for less than half of the shortfall, and the remainder is unexplained. For V, J and clone size, that table is used; D and trimming come from the DNA. The sample data list about 160,000 clones, and approximately 78% of these were observed just once. Over 0.85% of the sample is taken by the ten largest.

A note on this clone: Its binding antigen is unknown. Per-base qualities were not stored, and no clone one base away is much larger.

In total, approximately 700 healthy bone marrow donors made up the cohort. All cohort members were sampled while nominally healthy, although unrecorded immune exposures were likely present. The donor tested CMV seropositive and was one of the 289 seropositive cohort members. A peripheral blood sample was provided by each donor, and peripheral blood mononuclear cells were used for TCR beta sequencing. The Qiagen DNeasy Blood Extraction Kit was used to extract genomic DNA from the blood cell samples. CDR1 is given as LGHNT and CDR2 as FRNRAP, both from the germline V gene. V is cut by 4 bases and J by 2 bases, and the space between the germline ends is 18 bases. The CDR3, cysteine through phenylalanine, is 17 amino acids long. CDR3 DNA only is kept here, 51 bases in frame from base 1.

The TCR sequence derives from a girl aged 2-15 years in good health and CMV-seropositive. The sample consisted of PBMCs. The chain employs TRBV12-5 and TRBJ2-1, with TRBD2 as a weak D call on 6 bases. Here the CDR3 is given as CASGSPWGGTAYNEQFF. DNA sequence: TGTGCTAGTGGTTCCCCATGGGGAGGCACCGCCTACAATGAGCAGTTCTTC.